The subject of this entry is one TCR beta chain. Which antigen it targets is not known. A junction boundary mismatches the germline segment, possibly from a read error. Including the terminal cysteine and phenylalanine, the CDR3 comprises 12 residues. CDR3 DNA is the only sequence kept; it has 36 bases, read in frame from the first base. Taken from the germline V gene, the CDR1 and CDR2 loops are SGHTA and FQGNSA. The sample comes from a study of CD4 T cell repertoires and nickel (dated by TCRdb to the early 2020s). Receptor libraries were prepared by RT-PCR. TCRdb records Illumina MiSeq as the sequencer. The raw public data were reprocessed by TCRdb itself: fastp quality trimming at Q25, MiXCR clonotype calling, in-frame beta chains only. Here each entry gathers all rows of one CDR3 protein and keeps the most common genes and DNA. Recorded for this sample are some 250 distinct CDR3 sequences; 77% of them occurred a single time. Of the sample, roughly 15% is held by the ten largest clones.

The chain was built from TRBV7-2 and TRBJ2-5; a tentative D call is TRBD1 (6 bases match). Sequencing used CD4+ T cells from blood, not recorded whether cultured. This clonotype originated in a human donor in a nickel allergy study, with or without nickel allergy (not recorded which). It is not recorded whether this sample comes from one donor or several. The DNA reads as follows: TGTGCCAGCAGCCCATCCGAGACAGGTCACGACTTC. This sequence encodes CASSPSETGHDF.